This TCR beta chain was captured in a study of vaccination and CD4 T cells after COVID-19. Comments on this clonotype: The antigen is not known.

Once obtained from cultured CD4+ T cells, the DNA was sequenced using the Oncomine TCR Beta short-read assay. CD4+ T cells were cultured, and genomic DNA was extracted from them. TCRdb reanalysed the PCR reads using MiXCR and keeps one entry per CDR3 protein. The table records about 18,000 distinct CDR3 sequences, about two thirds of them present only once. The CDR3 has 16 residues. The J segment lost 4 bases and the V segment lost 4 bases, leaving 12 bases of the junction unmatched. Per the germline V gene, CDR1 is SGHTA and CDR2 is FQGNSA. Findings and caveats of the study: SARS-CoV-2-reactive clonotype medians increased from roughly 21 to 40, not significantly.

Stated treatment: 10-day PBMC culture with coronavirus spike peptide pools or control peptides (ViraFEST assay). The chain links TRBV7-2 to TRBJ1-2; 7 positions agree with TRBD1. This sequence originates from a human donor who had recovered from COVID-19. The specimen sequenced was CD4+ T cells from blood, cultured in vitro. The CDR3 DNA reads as TGTGCCAGCAGCTCCACGACAGGGCCCCTTGGCTATGGCTACACCTTC. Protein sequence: CASSSTTGPLGYGYTF.